The sample holds a few counts of the clone carrying this T cell receptor beta chain. These data originate in a study of blood T cell repertoires in COVID-19. Study summary: Researchers got acute and convalescent COVID-19 samples from the United States, Italy and Spain. PBMCs, B-cell-depleted T cells, or T cells provided the cDNA or gDNA that made up the material.

The repertoire was sequenced with immunoSEQ multiplex PCR; TCRdb's copy has only in-frame clones and lacks some. Of roughly 150,000 clones listed, roughly four fifths are singletons. Germline-derived CDR1 and CDR2 are SGHDN and FVKESK. The CDR3 consists of 14 residues. The ends lost 3 bases at V and 5 bases at J; junction bases unmatched: 6. V usage is TRBV14 and J usage is TRBJ2-7; TRBD1 matches 8 bases. Sequenced input: peripheral blood. This receptor was taken from a man aged 60-69 years with active or convalescent COVID-19. This CDR3 reads CASSHRHRGDEQYF. The CDR3 DNA is TGTGCCAGCAGCCACCGTCACAGGGGGGACGAGCAGTACTTC.